The 13 T cell receptor beta chains in this list originate from one sample, sequenced in a study of blood T cell repertoires in COVID-19. Sequencing used immunoSEQ multiplex PCR; TCRdb keeps in-frame clones, though not all of them. The sample records about 380,000 clones, 88% being singletons. The sequencing sample was made of PBMCs or T cells enriched from blood (not recorded which). The receptors were sampled from a woman in her late teens or twenties who had recovered from COVID-19.

The chain carries TRBV7-2 and TRBJ1-1, with TRBD1 identical over 8 bases. Losses at the gene ends were 2 bases for V and 7 bases for J; bases not matched to a gene: 15. Germline V gene sequence: CDR1 SGHTA, CDR2 FQGNSA. The CDR3 is 17 amino acids. As DNA, the CDR3 is TGTGCCAGCAGCTTATTTTACCCCTTGGACAGGGCTAATGAAGCTTTCTTT. Protein: CASSLFYPLDRANEAFF.

The table lists this clone with a few counts. The rearrangement links TRBV10-3 to TRBJ1-2; a weak D match, TRBD1 (5 bases). Trimming stripped 10 bases from V and 2 bases from J, with 17 bases between. CDR1 and CDR2 from the germline V gene are ENHRY and SYGVKD. The CDR3 runs 14 residues. This CDR3 reads CASRSGLGNYGYTF. The DNA for the CDR3 is TGTGCCAGCCGCTCAGGGCTGGGGAACTATGGCTACACCTTC.

The chain combines TRBV4-2 with TRBJ2-6; the D gene is possibly TRBD2 (6 bases). The V end lost 6 bases, the J end lost 1 base, and 10 bases lay between the germline ends. This CDR3 is built from 15 residues. Germline V gives CDR1 LGHNA, CDR2 YNFKEQ. In DNA, the CDR3 is TGTGCCAGCAGGCCCGGGACTTCTGGGGCCAACGTCCTGACTTTC. Protein: CASRPGTSGANVLTF.

Only one count was recorded for this clone. The V and J genes are TRBV3-1 (or the pseudogene TRBV3-2) and TRBJ1-2, with 7 bases fitting TRBD1. The ends lost 1 base at V and 3 bases at J; junction bases unmatched: 8. Germline lookup yields CDR1 LGHDT and CDR2 YNNKEL (reference sequence). The CDR3 loop spans 16 amino acids. This chain's CDR3 is CASSQAGTGVDYGYTF. In DNA form, the CDR3 reads TGTGCCAGCAGCCAAGCGGGCACAGGGGTGGACTATGGCTACACCTTC.

This clone has only a few counts. The chain has TRBV10-3 and TRBJ1-2; D ambiguous. The CDR3 covers 13 residues. With 3 bases removed from V and 8 bases from J, the gap between germline ends came to 13 bases. Germline CDR1 and CDR2: ENHRY and SYGVKD. The DNA for the CDR3 is TGTGCCATCAGTGATGGGCAGGCTGAGGGCTACACCTTC. This translates into CAISDGQAEGYTF.

The V and J genes are TRBV18 and TRBJ2-7; D may be TRBD2 (6 bases). This CDR3 contains 15 residues. Trimming left V 5 bases short and J 0 bases short, with 14 bases between. Germline CDR1 reads KGHSH; CDR2 reads LQKENI. In DNA form, the CDR3 reads TGTGCCAGCTCAGCAGGCGGGGCCAGCTCCTACGAGCAGTACTTC. Its translation is CASSAGGASSYEQYF.

J is TRBJ1-2 and V is TRBV5-1; TRBD1 might be the D (5 bases). The CDR3 length is 14 residues. The germline V and J ends were trimmed by 4 bases and 8 bases, with 18 bases remaining between them. Germline assignment: CDR1 SGHRS and CDR2 YFSETQ. The CDR3 region is CASSPRAGPEGYTF. The CDR3 coding sequence is TGCGCCAGCAGCCCCAGGGCAGGGCCCGAGGGCTACACCTTC.

The genes are TRBV19 and TRBJ2-3, with a tentative D call TRBD1 (6 bases). The V gene's germline CDR1 is LNHDA and CDR2 SQIVND (reference sequence). The CDR3 is 15 residues long. Trimming stripped 3 bases from V and 1 base from J, with 11 bases between. This CDR3 is CASSMRRQGTDTQYF. In nucleotides, the CDR3 is TGTGCCAGTAGTATGCGGCGACAGGGCACAGATACGCAGTATTTT. Drawing the rest from reference TRBV19 and TRBJ2-3, the complete variable domain is DGGITQSPKYLFRKEGQNVTLSCEQNLNHDAMYWYRQDPGQGLRLIYYSQIVNDFQKGDIAEGYSVSREKKESFPLTVTSAQKNPTAFYLCASSMRRQGTDTQYFGPGTRLTVL.

The chain links TRBV7-9 to TRBJ2-7; 8 bases fit TRBD1. CDR1 SEHNR and CDR2 FQNEAQ come from the germline V gene (reference sequence). CDR3 size: 13 residues. The V and J ends lost 5 bases and 3 bases, in that order; junction bases with no gene match: 3. The CDR3 reads CASSPTGVYEQYF. The CDR3 nucleotides read TGTGCCAGCAGCCCGACAGGGGTCTACGAGCAGTACTTC.

The V and J genes are TRBV9 and TRBJ2-6; TRBD1 agrees at 8 bases. The germline V gene encodes CDR1 SGDLS and CDR2 YYNGEE. CDR3 length: 17 residues. V dropped 4 bases and J dropped 4; count of bases not matched to a gene: 10. The CDR3 region has the DNA TGTGCCAGCAGCACTTGGACAGGGAAGCCCGGGGCCAACGTCCTGACTTTC. Translating it yields CASSTWTGKPGANVLTF.

The chain is built from TRBV7-9 and TRBJ2-7; TRBD2 agrees at 8 bases. Looked up from germline, CDR1 is SEHNR and CDR2 is FQNEAQ (reference sequence). Trimming at V came to 4 bases and at J to 0 bases, leaving 2 bases not matched to a gene. This CDR3 comprises 14 residues. The DNA of the CDR3 is TGTGCCAGCAGCTCTACTAGCGGCTCCTACGAGCAGTACTTC. Translating it yields CASSSTSGSYEQYF.

This chain uses TRBV6-5 with TRBJ1-2; D might be TRBD1 (5 bases). This CDR3 has 13 residues. The ends were cut back, 7 bases at V and 4 bases at J, with 13 bases in the middle. Germline V CDR1 and CDR2: MNHEY, SVGAGI. Written as DNA, the CDR3 is TGTGCCAGCACCCGGGAGGGGATCTATGGCTACACCTTC. Translating gives CASTREGIYGYTF.

The J gene is TRBJ1-1, the V gene TRBV3-1 (or the pseudogene TRBV3-2), with D unresolved. The ends were cut back, 1 base at V and 3 bases at J, with 9 bases in the middle. The CDR3 extends over 14 amino acids. CDR1 LGHDT and CDR2 YNNKEL come from the germline V gene (reference sequence). As DNA, the CDR3 is TGTGCCAGCAGCCAAGCCGGAGTATACACTGAAGCTTTCTTT. Encoded protein: CASSQAGVYTEAFF.